The 27 T cell receptor beta chains below all came from one sample that was sequenced in a study of cytomegalovirus exposure and HLA in healthy donors. PCR primers comprised 60 Vbeta and 13 Jbeta primers. Clones were sequenced by immunoSEQ multiplex PCR, and TCRdb holds only the in-frame ones, with some missing. The data show approximately 100,000 clones, more than 75% seen once. Sequenced material: PBMCs. These receptors all come from a woman aged 40 to 49 in good health and CMV-seropositive.

The rearrangement joins TRBV6-4 to TRBJ1-5; TRBD1 might be the D (6 bases). The CDR3 is 17 amino acids. The germline gives CDR1 MRHNA, CDR2 SNTAGT. Trimming shortened V by 5 bases and J by 4 bases, and 21 bases separated the two germline ends. The CDR3 DNA sequence: TGTGCCAGCAGTTTTTACGTGGGGGGGGCATGTAATCAGCCCCAGCATTTT. Translated: CASSFYVGGACNQPQHF.

This clone was counted once. The chain combines TRBV30 with TRBJ2-5; TRBD2 matches 10 bases. CDR3 length: 15 amino acids. Germline trimming cut 0 bases from V and 5 bases from J; bases unmatched to any gene: 6. CDR1 GTSNPN and CDR2 SVGIG come from the germline V gene (reference sequence). CDR3 residues: CAWSVLLAGRETQYF. The DNA of the CDR3 is TGTGCCTGGAGTGTACTACTAGCGGGGCGGGAGACCCAGTACTTC. Full variable domain (remainder filled in from reference TRBV30 and TRBJ2-5): SQTIHQWPATLVQPVGSPLSLECTVEGTSNPNLYWYRQAAGRGLQLLFYSVGIGQISSEVPQNLSASRPQDRQFILSSKKLLLSDSGFYLCAWSVLLAGRETQYFGPGTRLLVL.

V usage is TRBV30 and J usage is TRBJ1-1; TRBD1 matches 8 bases. Unmatched junction bases numbered 2, after V lost 5 bases and J lost 0 bases. This CDR3 is 13 amino acids long. The V gene's germline CDR1 is GTSNPN and CDR2 SVGIG (reference sequence). This chain's CDR3 is CAWHRGLNTEAFF. The CDR3 bases are TGTGCCTGGCACAGGGGGTTGAACACTGAAGCTTTCTTT.

This clone appeared a few times. The chain carries TRBV5-1 and TRBJ1-2; D is unclear. Trimming removed 2 bases from V and 5 bases from J, with 16 bases in between. The germline gives CDR1 SGHRS, CDR2 YFSETQ. This CDR3 is 15 amino acids long. The CDR3 reads CASSFGEPSGYGYTF. CDR3 coding DNA: TGCGCCAGCAGCTTCGGCGAACCAAGCGGGTATGGCTACACCTTC.

This chain connects TRBV25-1 to TRBJ1-2, with D perhaps matching TRBD1 (6 bases). V was cut by 4 bases and J by 8 bases, with 20 bases left in between. This CDR3 is built from 15 residues. Germline CDR1 is MGHDK and CDR2 is SYGVNS. CDR3: CASSVGQSATWGYTF. DNA for the CDR3: TGTGCCAGCAGTGTAGGACAGTCTGCTACGTGGGGCTACACCTTC.

The chain links TRBV7-2 to TRBJ2-7; 7 bases fit TRBD1. The CDR3 is 15 amino acids. V was clipped by 5 bases and J by 2 bases; unmatched bases: 9. Germline V gene lookup returns CDR1 SGHTA and CDR2 FQGNSA. CDR3 protein: CASSPTGTVAYEQYF. For the CDR3, the DNA is TGTGCCAGCAGCCCCACAGGGACAGTCGCCTACGAGCAGTACTTC. The full variable domain, with the rest looked up from reference TRBV7-2 and TRBJ2-7, is GAGVSQSPSNKVTEKGKDVELRCDPISGHTALYWYRQSLGQGLEFLIYFQGNSAPDKSGLPSDRFSAERTGGSVSTLTIQRTQQEDSAVYLCASSPTGTVAYEQYFGPGTRLTVT.

The chain uses TRBV11-1 and TRBJ1-1, with 7 bases fitting TRBD1. Looked up from germline, CDR1 is SGHAT and CDR2 is FQDESV (reference sequence). The CDR3 spans 16 residues. After removal of 1 base from V and 1 base from J, the junction contained 6 bases not matched to a gene. The CDR3 reads CASSLGRGLRNTEAFF. In DNA form, the CDR3 reads TGTGCCAGCAGCTTAGGTAGGGGGCTACGGAACACTGAAGCTTTCTTT.

The chain has TRBV11-3 and TRBJ2-1; D possibly corresponds to TRBD2 (6 bases). The CDR3 totals 14 residues. From germline, CDR1 is SGHNT and CDR2 YENEEA. Trimming removed 5 bases from V and 8 bases from J, with 16 bases in between. The CDR3 DNA sequence: TGTGCCAGCAGCCCCCGGGGAGGAGGGGATGAGCAGTTCTTC. As protein: CASSPRGGGDEQFF. Full variable domain (outside the CDR3, taken from reference TRBV11-3 and TRBJ2-1): EAGVVQSPRYKIIEKKQPVAFWCNPISGHNTLYWYLQNLGQGPELLIRYENEEAVDDSQLPKDRFSAERLKGVDSTLKIQPAELGDSAVYLCASSPRGGGDEQFFGPGTRLTVL.

This clone was seen a handful of times. The V call is TRBV6-5, the J call TRBJ2-7, with 7 bases fitting TRBD2. This CDR3 region has 14 residues. CDR1 and CDR2 (germline): MNHEY, SVGAGI. V trimming: 0 bases; J trimming: 2 bases; junction bases outside the gene matches: 1. CDR3 nucleotides: TGTGCCAGCAGTTACTCCCGGGGGGCCTACGAGCAGTACTTC. It codes for CASSYSRGAYEQYF.

The chain recombines TRBV5-1 with TRBJ2-5; D uncertain. The V end lost 3 bases, the J end lost 1 base, and 10 bases lay between the germline ends. Germline lookup yields CDR1 SGHRS and CDR2 YFSETQ. The CDR3 contains 14 residues. This CDR3 reads CASSSRPAQETQYF. The CDR3 nucleotides are TGCGCCAGCAGCTCGAGGCCCGCCCAAGAGACCCAGTACTTC. Full variable domain (remainder filled in from reference TRBV5-1 and TRBJ2-5): KAGVTQTPRYLIKTRGQQVTLSCSPISGHRSVSWYQQTPGQGLQFLFEYFSETQRNKGNFPGRFSGRQFSNSRSEMNVSTLELGDSALYLCASSSRPAQETQYFGPGTRLLVL.

V is TRBV10-3 and J is TRBJ2-3; a weak D match, TRBD2 (6 bases). The CDR3 contains 14 residues. Trimming took 3 bases from V and 14 from J, leaving 21 bases between them. CDR1 is ENHRY, CDR2 SYGVKD, per germline. The CDR3 DNA reads TGTGCCATCAGTGATGGAGGACTATCCTCCCCCGCGTATTTT. Amino acids: CAISDGGLSSPAYF.

The V and J genes are TRBV7-2 and TRBJ2-7, with D tentatively TRBD1 (5 bases). V lost 0 bases and J 5 bases, leaving 8 bases between the germline ends. The CDR3 is made up of 13 amino acids. Germline CDR1 SGHTA, CDR2 FQGNSA. The CDR3 nucleotides read TGTGCCAGCAGCTTAGCGATCAGGGACGAGCAGTACTTC. Translating it yields CASSLAIRDEQYF.

This chain joins TRBV6-1 and TRBJ1-4; D perhaps matches TRBD1 (5 bases). Germline V gene data show CDR1 as MNHNS and CDR2 as SASEGT. V lost 0 bases and J lost 7, with 9 bases in between. The CDR3 extends over 14 amino acids. The CDR3 region is CASSEAPTAEKLFF. DNA for the CDR3: TGTGCCAGCAGTGAAGCACCGACAGCTGAAAAACTGTTTTTT.

The chain joins TRBV5-4 to TRBJ2-7, with 7 bases that match TRBD1. The germline V gene has CDR1 SGHNT and CDR2 YYREEE (reference sequence). CDR3 length: 12 residues. V lost 4 bases and J lost 6; bases outside the gene matches: 4. CDR3 DNA: TGTGCCAGCAGCGCGACAGGGTCCGAGCAGTACTTC. Translation: CASSATGSEQYF. Full variable domain (missing parts from reference TRBV5-4 and TRBJ2-7): ETGVTQSPTHLIKTRGQQVTLRCSSQSGHNTVSWYQQALGQGPQFIFQYYREEENGRGNFPPRFSGLQFPNYSSELNVNALELDDSALYLCASSATGSEQYFGPGTRLTVT.

The chain joins TRBV7-2 to TRBJ2-1; 8 bases align to TRBD2. Germline CDR1 and CDR2: SGHTA and FQGNSA. The CDR3 runs to 16 residues. After removal of 1 base from V and 7 bases from J, the junction contained 9 bases not matched to a gene. The CDR3 DNA follows: TGTGCCAGCAGCTTAGGGAGCGGGGGCCTTGGTAATGAGCAGTTCTTC. Translated: CASSLGSGGLGNEQFF.

This clone showed up just a few times. The gene calls are TRBV12-5 and TRBJ2-5; 8 bases agree with TRBD1. This CDR3 is 16 amino acids long. Germline V lookup: CDR1 LGHNT, CDR2 FRNRAP. V was pared by 4 bases and J by 3 bases, with 10 bases of the junction left unmatched. Here the CDR3 reads CASGSPRQGPKETQYF. CDR3 bases: TGTGCTAGTGGTTCCCCCAGACAGGGGCCTAAAGAGACCCAGTACTTC. Variable domain in full (rest from reference TRBV12-5 and TRBJ2-5): DARVTQTPRHKVTEMGQEVTMRCQPILGHNTVFWYRQTMMQGLELLAYFRNRAPLDDSGMPKDRFSAEMPDATLATLKIQPSEPRDSAVYFCASGSPRQGPKETQYFGPGTRLLVL.

J is TRBJ1-1 and V is TRBV30, with TRBD1 identical over 9 bases. Germline CDR1 is GTSNPN and CDR2 is SVGIG (reference sequence). This CDR3 is built from 13 residues. The J segment lost 4 bases and the V segment lost 4 bases, leaving 4 bases of the junction unmatched. CDR3 sequence reads: CAWKMTGGTEAFF. In DNA form, the CDR3 reads TGTGCCTGGAAAATGACAGGGGGCACTGAAGCTTTCTTT.

The chain links TRBV11-2 to TRBJ1-1, with D possibly matching TRBD1 (5 bases). CDR3 length equals 14 residues. Germline CDR1 reads SGHAT; CDR2 reads FQNNGV. V was shortened by 4 bases and J by 0 bases, with 9 bases between the two germline ends. The CDR3 DNA is TGTGCCAGCAGCTCAGGGAGGGTGAACACTGAAGCTTTCTTT. Translating it yields CASSSGRVNTEAFF.

V and J are TRBV5-1 and TRBJ2-2, with 7 bases lining up with TRBD1. The CDR3 length is 15 residues. With 3 bases clipped from V and 2 bases from J, the junction kept 4 bases outside the gene matches. Germline V gene data show CDR1 as SGHRS and CDR2 as YFSETQ. CDR3 coding DNA: TGCGCCAGCAGCTCAAGACAGGGCAACACCGGGGAGCTGTTTTTT. Translation gives CASSSRQGNTGELFF.

The chain joins TRBV27 to TRBJ2-7, with 7 bases fitting TRBD1. Unmatched junction bases numbered 12, after V lost 6 bases and J lost 4 bases. This CDR3 has 15 residues. Germline V gene data show CDR1 as MNHEY and CDR2 as SMNVEV (reference sequence). The chain's CDR3 is CASSPRQGKGYEQYF. For the CDR3, the DNA is TGTGCCAGCAGCCCCAGACAGGGAAAGGGGTACGAGCAGTACTTC.

This chain connects TRBV18 to TRBJ2-6; TRBD1 aligns across 8 bases. Unmatched junction bases numbered 7, after V lost 5 bases and J lost 4 bases. The CDR3 sequence is 16 residues long. Germline CDR1 KGHSH, CDR2 LQKENI. The CDR3 bases are TGTGCCAGCTCAAACGGACAGGGAGCCGGGGCCAACGTCCTGACTTTC. Translating it yields CASSNGQGAGANVLTF.

The chain recombines TRBV6-5 with TRBJ2-7, with 7 positions matching TRBD1. Per the germline V gene, CDR1 is MNHEY and CDR2 is SVGAGI. V gave up 2 bases and J gave up 7 bases; unmatched junction bases: 14. CDR3 size: 16 residues. In nucleotides, the CDR3 is TGTGCCAGCAGTTACCGGGACGGGACAGCTGTACGGGAGCAGTACTTC. Its protein product is CASSYRDGTAVREQYF.

The V call is TRBV27, the J call TRBJ1-1; D gene uncertain. V lost 7 bases and J 5 bases, leaving 14 bases between the germline ends. This CDR3 comprises 13 residues. Germline assignment: CDR1 MNHEY and CDR2 SMNVEV (reference sequence). The chain's CDR3 is CASINSRTTEAFF. The CDR3 nucleotides are TGTGCCAGCATCAATAGTAGAACGACTGAAGCTTTCTTT.

In its sample, this clone was seen once. The rearrangement links TRBV6-5 to TRBJ1-3, with unresolved D. The CDR3 runs to 15 residues. Germline-derived CDR1 and CDR2 are MNHEY and SVGAGI. V was clipped by 3 bases and J by 4 bases, with 13 bases between them. The CDR3 reads CASSYTVRHGNTIYF. In DNA, the CDR3 is TGTGCCAGCAGTTATACCGTCAGACACGGAAACACCATATATTTT.

For this clone: Sequence at one end of the junction differs from germline and may be a read error. V usage is TRBV7-7 and J usage is TRBJ2-1, with 9 positions matching TRBD2. Per germline, CDR1 SSHAT and CDR2 FNYEAQ (reference sequence). The CDR3 runs 15 residues. CDR3 amino acids: CASTPLAGTYNEQFF. CDR3 in DNA: TGTGCTAGCACCCCCCTAGCGGGGACCTACAATGAGCAGTTCTTC.

This clone was seen once. The CDR3 bases are TGTGCCAGCAGTCCGCGGGGAGCCAACACAGATACGCAGTATTTT. Its protein product is CASSPRGANTDTQYF. The chain uses TRBV7-3 and TRBJ2-3, with D tentatively TRBD2 (6 bases). The CDR3 totals 15 residues. With 6 bases removed from V and 2 bases from J, the gap between germline ends came to 15 bases. Germline CDR1 SGHTA, CDR2 FQGTGA.

The chain has TRBV10-3 and TRBJ1-1, with no clear D. V shed 7 bases and J shed 0 bases, with 21 bases lying between them. Germline-derived CDR1 and CDR2 are ENHRY and SYGVKD. The CDR3 has 17 amino acids. This chain's CDR3 is CAIKSAFIRQMNTEAFF. The CDR3 coding sequence is TGTGCCATCAAGAGCGCCTTCATCCGGCAGATGAACACTGAAGCTTTCTTT.